One sample yielded the 4 T cell receptor beta chains listed below, sequenced in a study of cytomegalovirus exposure and HLA in healthy donors. Researchers ran the PCR with 60 Vbeta and 13 Jbeta primers. Data came from immunoSEQ multiplex PCR; TCRdb stores just in-frame clones and leaves some out. The sample has roughly 70,000 clones, around 78% seen once; the top ten hold about 5.7%. Sequenced: PBMCs. These TCRs come from a man in his fifties in good health and CMV-seronegative.

This clone was detected a few times. The J gene is TRBJ1-1, the V gene TRBV5-1; a weak D match, TRBD1 (5 bases). The CDR3 is made up of 15 amino acids. V lost 0 bases and J 0 bases, leaving 9 bases between the germline ends. In germline, CDR1 is SGHRS, CDR2 YFSETQ. The CDR3 DNA follows: TGCGCCAGCAGCTTGGTTCCAGGGATGAACACTGAAGCTTTCTTT. This gives the protein CASSLVPGMNTEAFF.

The chain couples TRBV5-5 to TRBJ1-1; 7 nucleotides line up with TRBD1. V trimming: 4 bases; J trimming: 2 bases; junction bases outside the gene matches: 11. In germline, CDR1 is SGHKS, CDR2 YYEKEE (reference sequence). The CDR3 has 16 amino acids. CDR3 sequence reads: CASSADPGQLNTEAFF. Written as DNA, the CDR3 is TGTGCCAGCAGCGCCGATCCGGGACAGCTAAACACTGAAGCTTTCTTT.

This clone was observed a single time. The J gene is TRBJ2-7, the V gene TRBV6-1; tentatively, D is TRBD2 (5 bases). Trimming removed 5 bases from V and 3 bases from J, with 11 bases in between. Germline V gives CDR1 MNHNS, CDR2 SASEGT. CDR3 size: 13 residues. This CDR3 reads CASSTGEIYEQYF. DNA of the CDR3: TGTGCCAGCAGTACCGGGGAGATCTACGAGCAGTACTTC.

The sample holds a few counts of this clone. V usage is TRBV6-1 and J usage is TRBJ2-1, with 7 nucleotides matching TRBD1. V was pared by 5 bases and J by 8 bases, with 6 bases of the junction left unmatched. The CDR3 totals 13 residues. CDR1 MNHNS and CDR2 SASEGT come from the germline V gene. The CDR3, as DNA: TGTGCCAGCAGTCAGGACAGGAGCGATGAGCAGTTCTTC. It yields the protein CASSQDRSDEQFF.